Listed below are T cell receptor beta chains from one sample, sequenced in a study of shared clonotypes between healthy human individuals. Assay used: immunoSEQ multiplex PCR; TCRdb lists only in-frame clones, some missing. The sample shows about 2.5 million clones, under 95% of them seen only once. Material for sequencing was naive CD4+ T cells from PBMCs. These receptors all come from a man in his late teens or twenties in good health. Some clones in this sample may be carry-over from other donors' samples. CDR3s include the opening cysteine and the closing phenylalanine or tryptophan. Fields, in order: V gene, clone size, D gene, J gene, CDR3 protein, CDR3 DNA. A D gene is named only where the DNA matches it firmly. Only some rows state a clone size, as once, few, many or a class for expanded clones.

v_call: TRBV18; clone_size: -; d_call: -; j_call: TRBJ1-2; cdr3_aa: CASSPPGIPNYGYTF; cdr3_nt: TGTGCCAGCTCTCCTCCCGGGATACCTAACTATGGCTACACCTTC
v_call: TRBV5-1; clone_size: -; d_call: -; j_call: TRBJ2-2; cdr3_aa: CASSLVGFTGELFF; cdr3_nt: TGCGCCAGCAGCTTGGTGGGCTTCACCGGGGAGCTGTTTTTT
v_call: TRBV4-2; clone_size: -; d_call: TRBD2; j_call: TRBJ2-2; cdr3_aa: CASSQDFLAGGSGELFF; cdr3_nt: TGTGCCAGCAGCCAAGATTTCCTAGCGGGAGGGTCCGGGGAGCTGTTTTTT
v_call: TRBV4-1; clone_size: -; d_call: -; j_call: TRBJ2-1; cdr3_aa: CASSHTSPKQFF; cdr3_nt: TGCGCCAGCAGCCACACTAGCCCTAAGCAGTTCTTC
v_call: TRBV6-1; clone_size: -; d_call: -; j_call: TRBJ2-5; cdr3_aa: CASTWGGQETQYF; cdr3_nt: TGTGCCAGCACCTGGGGAGGCCAAGAGACCCAGTACTTC
v_call: TRBV27; clone_size: -; d_call: -; j_call: TRBJ2-5; cdr3_aa: CASSPNLPTPVVSLETQYF; cdr3_nt: TGTGCCAGCAGTCCCAATCTCCCGACCCCGGTGGTTTCTTTGGAGACCCAGTACTTC
v_call: TRBV18; clone_size: -; d_call: -; j_call: TRBJ2-6; cdr3_aa: CASSPFFQGEGRSGANVLTF; cdr3_nt: TGTGCCAGCTCACCTTTTTTTCAGGGTGAGGGCAGATCTGGGGCCAACGTCCTGACTTTC
v_call: TRBV21-1; clone_size: -; d_call: -; j_call: TRBJ1-5; cdr3_aa: CASSKRTFSNQPQHF; cdr3_nt: TGTGCCAGCAGCAAAAGGACTTTTAGCAATCAGCCCCAGCATTTT
v_call: TRBV4-1; clone_size: -; d_call: TRBD1; j_call: TRBJ1-3; cdr3_aa: CASSQVVGQGRNTIYF; cdr3_nt: TGCGCCAGCAGCCAAGTAGTGGGACAGGGTCGAAACACCATATATTTT
v_call: TRBV28; clone_size: -; d_call: TRBD2; j_call: TRBJ2-7; cdr3_aa: CASSWTSGRLSYEQYF; cdr3_nt: TGTGCCAGCAGCTGGACTAGCGGGAGACTGTCCTACGAGCAGTACTTC
v_call: TRBV5-1; clone_size: -; d_call: -; j_call: TRBJ2-7; cdr3_aa: CASSLYRSSYEQYF; cdr3_nt: TGCGCCAGCAGCCTGTACAGGAGCTCCTACGAGCAGTACTTC
v_call: TRBV6-5; clone_size: -; d_call: TRBD1; j_call: TRBJ2-7; cdr3_aa: CASRRQGPYEQYF; cdr3_nt: TGTGCCAGCAGGAGACAGGGACCCTACGAGCAGTACTTC
v_call: TRBV5-4; clone_size: -; d_call: -; j_call: TRBJ2-3; cdr3_aa: CASSLDTGDTQYF; cdr3_nt: TGTGCCAGCAGCTTGGATACGGGAGATACGCAGTATTTT
v_call: TRBV2; clone_size: -; d_call: -; j_call: TRBJ1-4; cdr3_aa: CASSPSITNEKLFF; cdr3_nt: TGTGCCAGCAGTCCAAGTATAACTAATGAAAAACTGTTTTTT
v_call: TRBV19; clone_size: -; d_call: TRBD1; j_call: TRBJ1-2; cdr3_aa: CASSRKQGSNYGYTF; cdr3_nt: TGTGCCAGTAGTAGAAAACAGGGGTCTAACTATGGCTACACCTTC
v_call: TRBV10-1; clone_size: -; d_call: -; j_call: TRBJ2-7; cdr3_aa: CASSPALPSGYEQYF; cdr3_nt: TGCGCCAGCAGTCCCGCCCTACCCTCGGGCTACGAGCAGTACTTC
v_call: TRBV5-4; clone_size: once; d_call: -; j_call: TRBJ2-1; cdr3_aa: CASSRYQRSSYNEQFF; cdr3_nt: TGTGCCAGCAGCCGCTATCAAAGGAGCTCCTACAATGAGCAGTTCTTC
v_call: TRBV5-5; clone_size: -; d_call: TRBD1; j_call: TRBJ2-3; cdr3_aa: CASSLDRWGPQYF; cdr3_nt: TGTGCCAGCAGCCTGGACAGGTGGGGGCCGCAGTATTTT
v_call: TRBV28; clone_size: -; d_call: -; j_call: TRBJ1-4; cdr3_aa: CASRAPGSEKLFF; cdr3_nt: TGTGCCAGCAGAGCCCCGGGCTCTGAAAAACTGTTTTTT
v_call: TRBV5-1; clone_size: -; d_call: TRBD2; j_call: TRBJ2-1; cdr3_aa: CASSLVSSGMNNEQFF; cdr3_nt: TGCGCCAGCAGCTTGGTGTCTAGCGGGATGAACAATGAGCAGTTCTTC
v_call: TRBV28; clone_size: -; d_call: -; j_call: TRBJ1-2; cdr3_aa: CASSRQSYGYTF; cdr3_nt: TGTGCCAGCAGTCGACAGTCATATGGCTACACCTTC
v_call: TRBV28; clone_size: -; d_call: TRBD1; j_call: TRBJ1-3; cdr3_aa: CASSNPGQGNTIYF; cdr3_nt: TGTGCCAGCAGTAATCCGGGACAGGGAAACACCATATATTTT
v_call: TRBV7-2; clone_size: -; d_call: -; j_call: TRBJ2-2; cdr3_aa: CASRLGGAGELFF; cdr3_nt: TGTGCCAGCAGACTAGGAGGGGCCGGGGAGCTGTTTTTT
v_call: TRBV11-3; clone_size: -; d_call: TRBD2; j_call: TRBJ2-2; cdr3_aa: CASSASAGPRNTGELFF; cdr3_nt: TGTGCCAGCAGCGCCTCAGCGGGACCAAGGAACACCGGGGAGCTGTTTTTT
v_call: TRBV5-1; clone_size: -; d_call: TRBD1; j_call: TRBJ1-2; cdr3_aa: CASNNPYDRDYGYTF; cdr3_nt: TGCGCCAGCAATAACCCATATGACAGGGACTATGGCTACACCTTC
v_call: TRBV18; clone_size: -; d_call: -; j_call: TRBJ1-1; cdr3_aa: CASSQGLDTEAFF; cdr3_nt: TGTGCCAGCTCGCAGGGGTTGGACACTGAAGCTTTCTTT
v_call: TRBV5-1; clone_size: -; d_call: -; j_call: TRBJ2-3; cdr3_aa: CASSLELFTDTQYF; cdr3_nt: TGCGCCAGCAGCCTTGAACTGTTCACAGATACGCAGTATTTT
v_call: TRBV9; clone_size: -; d_call: TRBD1; j_call: TRBJ2-7; cdr3_aa: CASSGTGGAAEQYF; cdr3_nt: TGTGCCAGCAGCGGGACAGGGGGCGCGGCCGAGCAGTACTTC
v_call: TRBV5-1; clone_size: -; d_call: -; j_call: TRBJ2-5; cdr3_aa: CASSQQGKGGETQYF; cdr3_nt: TGCGCCAGCAGCCAACAGGGGAAGGGAGGAGAGACCCAGTACTTC
v_call: TRBV28; clone_size: -; d_call: TRBD2; j_call: TRBJ2-3; cdr3_aa: CASKAPLGLAGGEGTDTQYF; cdr3_nt: TGTGCCAGCAAGGCCCCTCTTGGACTAGCGGGAGGGGAGGGCACAGATACGCAGTATTTT
v_call: TRBV28; clone_size: -; d_call: -; j_call: TRBJ2-2; cdr3_aa: CASSFFWDMNTGELFF; cdr3_nt: TGTGCCAGCAGTTTTTTTTGGGACATGAACACCGGGGAGCTGTTTTTT
v_call: TRBV19; clone_size: -; d_call: TRBD2; j_call: TRBJ2-4; cdr3_aa: CASASGRLAKNIQYF; cdr3_nt: TGTGCCAGCGCTAGCGGCCGGCTAGCCAAAAACATTCAGTACTTC
v_call: TRBV5-4; clone_size: -; d_call: -; j_call: TRBJ2-5; cdr3_aa: CASSSRGRQETQYF; cdr3_nt: TGTGCCAGCAGCTCACGGGGGAGGCAAGAGACCCAGTACTTC
v_call: TRBV9; clone_size: -; d_call: -; j_call: TRBJ1-6; cdr3_aa: CASSVENNSPLHF; cdr3_nt: TGTGCCAGCAGCGTAGAAAATAATTCACCCCTCCACTTT
v_call: TRBV28; clone_size: -; d_call: TRBD2; j_call: TRBJ2-7; cdr3_aa: CASSPATRGSSEQYF; cdr3_nt: TGTGCCAGCAGTCCCGCGACGCGCGGGAGCTCCGAGCAGTACTTC
v_call: TRBV9; clone_size: -; d_call: -; j_call: TRBJ2-2; cdr3_aa: CASSVGGQGGPGELFF; cdr3_nt: TGTGCCAGCAGCGTAGGAGGTCAGGGAGGACCCGGGGAGCTGTTTTTT
v_call: TRBV6-1; clone_size: -; d_call: -; j_call: TRBJ1-1; cdr3_aa: CASSEWGLTLNTEAFF; cdr3_nt: TGTGCCAGCAGTGAATGGGGACTCACCTTAAACACTGAAGCTTTCTTT
v_call: TRBV14; clone_size: -; d_call: TRBD1; j_call: TRBJ2-7; cdr3_aa: CASSHLDRDGEQYF; cdr3_nt: TGTGCCAGCAGCCACCTGGACAGGGACGGCGAGCAGTACTTC
v_call: TRBV29-1; clone_size: -; d_call: TRBD2; j_call: TRBJ2-1; cdr3_aa: CSVGPGLAGGAYNEQFF; cdr3_nt: TGCAGCGTTGGGCCGGGACTAGCGGGAGGGGCGTACAATGAGCAGTTCTTC
v_call: TRBV15; clone_size: -; d_call: TRBD2; j_call: TRBJ2-7; cdr3_aa: CATSSSGYLSYEQYF; cdr3_nt: TGTGCCACCAGCAGTAGCGGGTACCTTTCCTACGAGCAGTACTTC
v_call: TRBV5-6; clone_size: -; d_call: TRBD2; j_call: TRBJ2-1; cdr3_aa: CASSLALAGYNEQFF; cdr3_nt: TGTGCCAGCAGCTTGGCACTAGCGGGTTACAATGAGCAGTTCTTC
v_call: TRBV28; clone_size: once; d_call: TRBD1; j_call: TRBJ2-5; cdr3_aa: CASGQGAGETQYF; cdr3_nt: TGTGCCAGCGGTCAGGGGGCGGGGGAGACCCAGTACTTC
v_call: TRBV5-1; clone_size: -; d_call: TRBD1; j_call: TRBJ1-4; cdr3_aa: CASSTGQGEKLFF; cdr3_nt: TGCGCCAGCAGCACGGGACAGGGAGAAAAACTGTTTTTT
v_call: TRBV28; clone_size: -; d_call: -; j_call: TRBJ2-5; cdr3_aa: CASTHNWGYAQETQYF; cdr3_nt: TGTGCCAGCACCCATAATTGGGGTTACGCTCAAGAGACCCAGTACTTC
v_call: TRBV28; clone_size: -; d_call: -; j_call: TRBJ1-1; cdr3_aa: CASSLGGRPAFF; cdr3_nt: TGTGCCAGCAGTTTAGGGGGGCGCCCAGCTTTCTTT
v_call: TRBV4-2; clone_size: -; d_call: -; j_call: TRBJ2-3; cdr3_aa: CASSQDGRQADTQYF; cdr3_nt: TGTGCCAGCAGCCAAGATGGTCGACAAGCAGATACGCAGTATTTT